These 32 T cell receptor beta chains were sequenced from one sample in a study of blood T cells in healthy people across ages. Primers used in a second PCR of about 6 to 11 cycles were a sample-barcoded 5' primer and a J-beta primer mix. TCRdb re-derived calls from the 5' RACE reads in MiXCR, one entry per CDR3 protein. The data hold approximately 770,000 distinct CDR3 sequences, with over 45% observed a single time. Sequenced sample: blood. These receptors were obtained from a man aged 25-40 years in good health.

The chain uses TRBV20-1 and TRBJ2-1; 8 bases fit TRBD2. V shed 3 bases, J shed 2 bases, and the junction held 3 bases outside the gene matches. CDR3 length equals 14 residues. Germline CDR1 DFQATT, CDR2 SNEGSKA (reference sequence). In DNA form, the CDR3 reads TGCAGTGCTAGCGGGGGGGCCCCCTACAATGAGCAGTTCTTC. It yields the protein CSASGGAPYNEQFF.

The CDR3 DNA reads TGTGCCTGGACTAGTTCTGAGACCCAGTACTTC. It is translated as CAWTSSETQYF. The chain combines TRBV30 with TRBJ2-5; D is uncertain. The germline V and J ends were trimmed by 4 bases and 5 bases, with 8 bases remaining between them. This CDR3 comprises 11 residues. CDR1 is GTSNPN, CDR2 SVGIG, per germline (reference sequence).

The chain recombines TRBV7-2 with TRBJ2-3, with 7 bases aligning to TRBD1. Germline-derived CDR1 and CDR2 are SGHTA and FQGNSA. The CDR3 is made up of 14 amino acids. J was trimmed by 2 bases and V by 7 bases; bases with no gene match: 6. The CDR3 spells CASIRDRHTDTQYF. CDR3 DNA: TGTGCCAGCATTCGGGACAGACACACAGATACGCAGTATTTT.

The CDR3 DNA sequence: TGTGCCAGCAGCTTCACCCGGCGGGGGAGAAGCTACAATGAGCAGTTCTTC. This encodes CASSFTRRGRSYNEQFF. V gene TRBV7-2 combines with J gene TRBJ2-1; 7 nucleotides agree with TRBD2. J gave up 3 bases and V 3 bases, and 11 bases lay outside the gene matches. This CDR3 has 17 residues. The germline V gene encodes CDR1 SGHTA and CDR2 FQGNSA.

The CDR3 sequence: CASSPGQFDHEQYF. As DNA, the CDR3 is TGTGCCAGCAGTCCTGGACAGTTTGACCACGAGCAGTACTTC. The rearrangement uses TRBV12-3 or TRBV12-4 and TRBJ2-7; tentative D call: TRBD1 (6 bases). Trimming took 5 bases from V and 5 from J, leaving 16 bases between them. The CDR3 is made up of 14 amino acids.

This rearrangement joins TRBV6-5 to TRBJ1-1; the D gene is possibly TRBD1 (5 bases). This CDR3 spans 14 amino acids. V shed 6 bases and J shed 9 bases, with 20 bases lying between them. Germline loops: CDR1 MNHEY, CDR2 SVGAGI. DNA of the CDR3: TGTGCCAGCAGCGGAAGGAATCAGGGATATAAAGCTTTCTTT. Its translation is CASSGRNQGYKAFF.

V is TRBV12-3 or TRBV12-4 and J is TRBJ2-3; D is ambiguous. The CDR3 totals 15 residues. V lost 2 bases and J 0 bases, leaving 9 bases between the germline ends. DNA for the CDR3: TGTGCCAGCAGTTTAAATGGCGCCAGCACAGATACGCAGTATTTT. Its protein product is CASSLNGASTDTQYF.

This chain connects TRBV6-5 to TRBJ2-1; 7 bases line up with TRBD1. Looked up from germline, CDR1 is MNHEY and CDR2 is SVGAGI. Trimming at V came to 5 bases and at J to 4 bases, leaving 8 bases not matched to a gene. The CDR3 consists of 15 residues. CDR3 protein: CASSADRTTYNEQFF. The CDR3 bases are TGTGCCAGCAGTGCGGACAGGACCACTTACAATGAGCAGTTCTTC.

About this clonotype: An end of the junction differs from the germline gene, which may be a read error. This chain links TRBV7-9 with TRBJ2-7; TRBD1 might be the D (6 bases). This CDR3 region has 15 residues. Per germline, CDR1 SEHNR and CDR2 FQNEAQ (reference sequence). The CDR3 DNA is TGTGCCAACAGCTCCCTGACAGGCCGCCTGAGTGAGCAGTACTTC. Amino acid sequence: CANSSLTGRLSEQYF.

The CDR3, as DNA: TGCAGTGCTACCAGGGAGGGAATAGCCAAAAACATTCAGTACTTC. It encodes CSATREGIAKNIQYF. The chain uses TRBV20-1 and TRBJ2-4; 7 nucleotides line up with TRBD2. The CDR3 has 15 amino acids. The germline V gene encodes CDR1 DFQATT and CDR2 SNEGSKA (reference sequence). The junction had 6 bases not matched to a gene; V was cut back by 4 bases and J by 0 bases.

The J gene is TRBJ1-2, the V gene TRBV19; tentative D call: TRBD1 (6 bases). Trimming cost V 5 bases and J 8 bases, with 15 bases left between them. The germline V gene encodes CDR1 LNHDA and CDR2 SQIVND (reference sequence). This CDR3 spans 13 amino acids. The CDR3 DNA is TGTGCCAGTAGTGTTACAGGGAGAGAAGGCTACACCTTC. This gives the protein CASSVTGREGYTF.

This clonotype was counted once. The gene calls are TRBV20-1 and TRBJ2-1, with 15 nucleotides matching TRBD2. J was trimmed by 13 bases and V by 0 bases; bases with no gene match: 10. The V gene's germline CDR1 is DFQATT and CDR2 SNEGSKA (reference sequence). There are 16 residues in the CDR3. The DNA of the CDR3 is TGCAGTGCTAGAGACCCGGGACTAGCGGGAGGAGAAAACCAGTTCTTC. This encodes CSARDPGLAGGENQFF.

This chain connects TRBV28 to TRBJ2-3; 13 positions agree with TRBD2. Per germline, CDR1 MDHEN and CDR2 SYDVKM. The V and J ends lost 6 bases and 2 bases, in that order; junction bases with no gene match: 8. This CDR3 is built from 17 residues. CDR3 in DNA: TGTGCCAGCAGCACATACGGGACTAGCGGGATCACAGATACGCAGTATTTT. Residues: CASSTYGTSGITDTQYF.

The gene calls are TRBV27 and TRBJ2-5; D is possibly TRBD1 (6 bases). The CDR3 is 13 amino acids. Germline CDR1 and CDR2: MNHEY and SMNVEV (reference sequence). V gave up 5 bases and J gave up 11 bases, with 18 bases separating them. The CDR3 region is CASSAKRDTQQYF. The CDR3, as DNA: TGTGCCAGCAGTGCGAAACGGGACACCCAGCAGTACTTC.

The J gene is TRBJ1-1, the V gene TRBV11-1; weak D call: TRBD1 (6 bases). The CDR3 runs 12 residues. Trimming removed 7 bases at V and 5 bases at J, with 11 bases between. Germline values: CDR1 SGHAT, CDR2 FQDESV (reference sequence). The CDR3 DNA sequence: TGTGCCAGCAAGGGAGGGGGGACTGAAGCTTTCTTT. It specifies CASKGGGTEAFF.

The chain employs TRBV13 and TRBJ1-2; 7 positions match TRBD1. The junction had 14 bases not matched to a gene; V was cut back by 1 base and J by 6 bases. The V gene's germline CDR1 is PRHDT and CDR2 FYEKMQ (reference sequence). The CDR3 loop spans 17 amino acids. CDR3 sequence: CASSLDSRTGQINGYTF. CDR3 DNA: TGTGCCAGCAGCTTAGATTCGCGGACAGGACAGATCAATGGCTACACCTTC. Full variable domain (rest looked up from reference TRBV13 and TRBJ1-2): AAGVIQSPRHLIKEKRETATLKCYPIPRHDTVYWYQQGPGQDPQFLISFYEKMQSDKGSIPDRFSAQQFSDYHSELNMSSLELGDSALYFCASSLDSRTGQINGYTFGSGTRLTVV.

The chain couples TRBV4-3 to TRBJ2-1, with 14 bases lining up with TRBD2. From germline, CDR1 is LGHNA and CDR2 YSLEER. This CDR3 contains 15 residues. J gave up 13 bases and V 3 bases, and 8 bases lay outside the gene matches. This CDR3 is CASSQTSGRAADQFF. The CDR3 DNA follows: TGCGCCAGCAGCCAGACTAGCGGGAGGGCCGCTGATCAGTTCTTC.

The rearrangement joins TRBV29-1 to TRBJ2-7; no clear D. Trimming stripped 1 base from V and 3 bases from J, with 16 bases between. Germline V CDR1 and CDR2: SQVTM, ANQGSEA. The CDR3 is made up of 15 amino acids. CDR3 nucleotides: TGCAGCGTTGAAGGGACCGAGCTGGGGTTCTACGAGCAGTACTTC. Its protein product is CSVEGTELGFYEQYF.

J is TRBJ1-2 and V is TRBV19; a possible D gene is TRBD1 (5 bases). V was clipped by 3 bases and J by 8 bases, with 19 bases between them. Per the germline V gene, CDR1 is LNHDA and CDR2 is SQIVND (reference sequence). The CDR3 totals 15 residues. This CDR3 is CASSIPGMEESGYTF. For the CDR3, the DNA is TGTGCCAGTAGTATTCCAGGGATGGAGGAATCGGGCTACACCTTC.

A word on this clonotype: Since a much larger clone is just one base distant, this may be a read error. For the CDR3, the DNA is TGTGCCAGCAGCCCCCATTCCGGCGGGAGTAGGTTCTATGAGCAGTTCTTC. Its translation is CASSPHSGGSRFYEQFF. This chain uses TRBV7-2 with TRBJ2-1, with 7 bases that match TRBD2. The length of the CDR3 is 17 residues. The germline V gene has CDR1 SGHTA and CDR2 FQGNSA. Unmatched junction bases numbered 18, after V lost 5 bases and J lost 8 bases.

The V gene is TRBV30, the J gene TRBJ1-1; no clear D. Germline V gives CDR1 GTSNPN, CDR2 SVGIG (reference sequence). Between the trimmed V and J ends, which lost 5 bases and 4 bases, there was a span of 11 bases. The CDR3 length is 12 residues. The DNA of the CDR3 is TGTGCCTGGGCAACGACCCTCACTGAAGCTTTCTTT. It translates to CAWATTLTEAFF.

The chain is built from TRBV29-1 and TRBJ2-1; 7 nucleotides line up with TRBD1. V lost 2 bases and J lost 8; bases outside the gene matches: 12. Germline CDR1 SQVTM, CDR2 ANQGSEA. The CDR3 totals 15 residues. CDR3 region: CSVETDRRRIDEQFF. The CDR3 coding sequence is TGCAGCGTTGAAACGGACAGGAGGCGCATCGATGAGCAGTTCTTC.

This chain uses TRBV9 with TRBJ2-7; 9 bases map to TRBD2. Germline trimming cut 3 bases from V and 5 bases from J; bases unmatched to any gene: 3. This CDR3 contains 13 residues. Germline lookup yields CDR1 SGDLS and CDR2 YYNGEE. The CDR3 is CASSALAGDEQYF. The CDR3 nucleotides are TGTGCCAGCAGCGCATTAGCGGGAGACGAGCAGTACTTC.

V is TRBV29-1 and J is TRBJ2-3, with 9 bases aligning to TRBD2. The CDR3 has 13 residues. The V gene's germline CDR1 is SQVTM and CDR2 ANQGSEA. Trimming at V came to 4 bases and at J to 5 bases, leaving 4 bases not matched to a gene. The CDR3 DNA sequence: TGCAGCGTTGTTAGCGGGAGAGGAGATACGCAGTATTTT. Its translation is CSVVSGRGDTQYF.

This clonotype has more than one count but fewer than ten. The chain joins TRBV27 to TRBJ2-7, with a possible D match to TRBD1 (6 bases). The V end was cut by 4 bases, the J end by 6 bases, with 16 bases between. Germline values: CDR1 MNHEY, CDR2 SMNVEV (reference sequence). This CDR3 has 14 amino acids. CDR3 coding DNA: TGTGCCAGCAGTTCGACAGGCCCCCTCTCCGAGCAGTACTTC. This encodes CASSSTGPLSEQYF.

In nucleotides, the CDR3 is TGTGCCAGCAGCACAACAGGGTCTGGCTACACCTTC. This codes for CASSTTGSGYTF. The chain couples TRBV13 to TRBJ1-2, with a weak D call TRBD1 (6 bases). The CDR3 is 12 residues long. Germline V gives CDR1 PRHDT, CDR2 FYEKMQ (reference sequence). The V end lost 5 bases, the J end lost 7 bases, and 11 bases lay between the germline ends. Full variable domain (outside the CDR3, taken from reference TRBV13 and TRBJ1-2): AAGVIQSPRHLIKEKRETATLKCYPIPRHDTVYWYQQGPGQDPQFLISFYEKMQSDKGSIPDRFSAQQFSDYHSELNMSSLELGDSALYFCASSTTGSGYTFGSGTRLTVV.

This chain uses TRBV29-1 with TRBJ2-5; 8 bases are a match to TRBD2. The CDR3 covers 12 residues. J was trimmed by 11 bases and V by 6 bases; bases with no gene match: 11. Germline V gene sequence: CDR1 SQVTM, CDR2 ANQGSEA. In nucleotides, the CDR3 is TGCAGCGTCACTAGCGGACGGGGGGAGCAGTACTTC. Protein sequence: CSVTSGRGEQYF.

The J gene is TRBJ2-1, the V gene TRBV5-1, with D maybe TRBD2 (5 bases). This CDR3 is 15 amino acids long. The germline V and J ends were trimmed by 5 bases and 0 bases, with 12 bases remaining between them. From germline, CDR1 is SGHRS and CDR2 YFSETQ. The CDR3 here is CASRADSSSYNEQFF. CDR3 DNA: TGCGCCAGCAGGGCGGACTCCAGCTCCTACAATGAGCAGTTCTTC.

The rearrangement joins TRBV6-5 to TRBJ1-2; D ambiguous. There are 14 residues in the CDR3. Deletions cut 5 bases from V and 2 bases from J, with 12 bases between. CDR1 is MNHEY and CDR2 is SVGAGI in the germline V gene. The CDR3 DNA reads TGTGCCAGCAGTACGAGCTTCCACAACTATGGCTACACCTTC. Its protein is CASSTSFHNYGYTF.

This clonotype occurred a few times. This chain connects TRBV12-3 or TRBV12-4 to TRBJ1-6, with D possibly being TRBD1 (5 bases). Trimming removed 6 bases at V and 8 bases at J, with 14 bases between. The CDR3 covers 14 residues. The CDR3: CASSYGGSDSPLHF. DNA of the CDR3: TGTGCCAGCAGCTACGGGGGATCCGATTCACCCCTCCACTTT.

This clonotype was picked up a small number of times. J is TRBJ1-2 and V is TRBV6-6; D is undetermined. CDR1 is MNHNY and CDR2 is SVGAGI in the germline V gene (reference sequence). CDR3 length equals 13 residues. V lost 0 bases, J lost 13 bases, and 15 bases lay in between. The CDR3 sequence: CASSYSGVWSATF. CDR3 coding DNA: TGTGCCAGCAGTTACTCAGGTGTTTGGTCGGCCACCTTC.

In its sample, this clonotype was seen once. The chain has TRBV11-2 and TRBJ2-7; D may be TRBD2 (6 bases). CDR1 and CDR2 (germline): SGHAT, FQNNGV. Trimming removed 4 bases at V and 7 bases at J, with 17 bases between. This CDR3 has 14 amino acids. CDR3 coding DNA: TGTGCCAGCAGCTACCCACGGGGGAGCAATGAGCAGTACTTC. Encoded protein: CASSYPRGSNEQYF.